This TCR beta chain is from a study of OX40 agonist ivuxolimab in advanced cancers. Study in general: Clinicians treated patients with ivuxolimab, an agonistic anti-OX40 (CD134) antibody.

On cycle 4 day 1 and cycle 7 day 1, as well as at baseline, blood was sampled. Germline V lookup: CDR1 SNHLY, CDR2 FYNNEI. V lost 6 bases, J lost 0 bases, and 12 bases lay in between. The CDR3 runs to 16 residues. Sequencing used immunoSEQ multiplex PCR; TCRdb keeps in-frame clones, though not all of them. The data contain about 60,000 clones, 75% to 85% of them singletons. The material was CD4+ or CD8+ T cells sorted from blood, obtained in a trial of the OX40 agonist ivuxolimab. The rearrangement joins TRBV2 to TRBJ2-6, with TRBD1 as a possible D gene (6 bases). This receptor was identified in an adult with an advanced solid tumor such as melanoma, head and neck, liver or kidney cancer. The CDR3 DNA is TGTGCCAGCAGCTGGGACACCAGCTCTGGGGCCAACGTCCTGACTTTC. Translation: CASSWDTSSGANVLTF.